The 10 T cell receptor beta chains below were found in one sample sequenced in a study of tumour-infiltrating T cells in Burkitt lymphoma. Data came from immunoSEQ multiplex PCR; TCRdb stores just in-frame clones and leaves some out. The sample has 3,900 or so clones, more than 13% seen once. What was sequenced was tumor tissue. These receptors all stem from a human donor with Burkitt lymphoma.

This clone came up a few times. The chain combines TRBV2 with TRBJ1-1, with a possible D match to TRBD1 (5 bases). This CDR3 is 14 amino acids long. Between the trimmed V and J ends, which lost 5 bases and 4 bases, there was a span of 14 bases. Germline lookup yields CDR1 SNHLY and CDR2 FYNNEI. The CDR3 DNA reads as TGTGCCAGCAGTCTAACCCCAGGGCGCACTGAAGCTTTCTTT. This gives the protein CASSLTPGRTEAFF.

The chain employs TRBV5-5 and TRBJ1-1, with D perhaps TRBD1 (6 bases). The CDR3 loop spans 14 amino acids. V dropped 0 bases and J dropped 10 bases, with 16 bases sitting between them. Germline assignment: CDR1 SGHKS and CDR2 YYEKEE (reference sequence). The CDR3 bases are TGTGCCAGCAGCTTGGGGGCCACAGGGAGTGGAGCTTTCTTT. Its translation: CASSLGATGSGAFF.

J is TRBJ1-1 and V is TRBV2, with D possibly being TRBD1 (6 bases). Germline lookup yields CDR1 SNHLY and CDR2 FYNNEI. This CDR3 has 13 residues. The V end lost 9 bases, the J end lost 4 bases, and 15 bases lay between the germline ends. The CDR3 nucleotides read TGTGCCAGAGGGGAAGGGGGGGGCACTGAAGCTTTCTTT. It encodes CARGEGGGTEAFF.

This clone was recorded a few times. This chain connects TRBV6-6 to TRBJ1-2, with 11 nucleotides matching TRBD1. The V gene's germline CDR1 is MNHNY and CDR2 SVGAGI (reference sequence). CDR3 length: 15 amino acids. V shed 2 bases, J shed 4 bases, and the junction held 3 bases outside the gene matches. This CDR3 reads CASSYTGQGAYGYTF. DNA of the CDR3: TGTGCCAGCAGTTACACTGGACAGGGGGCCTATGGCTACACCTTC.

This clone was observed a few times. The V gene is TRBV5-1, the J gene TRBJ2-3, with D possibly TRBD1 on 6 matching bases. Looked up from germline, CDR1 is SGHRS and CDR2 is YFSETQ. V dropped 6 bases and J dropped 2 bases, with 13 bases sitting between them. The CDR3 covers 14 residues. The CDR3 loop is CASIQDSATDTQYF. CDR3 DNA: TGCGCCAGCATCCAGGACAGTGCCACAGATACGCAGTATTTT.

This clone was recorded a few times. V usage is TRBV19 and J usage is TRBJ2-1; 9 bases match TRBD2. The CDR3 totals 15 residues. Germline CDR1 is LNHDA and CDR2 is SQIVND (reference sequence). With 3 bases clipped from V and 7 bases from J, the junction kept 7 bases outside the gene matches. Written as DNA, the CDR3 is TGTGCCAGTAGTATTCCTAGCGGGATATTAAATGAGCAGTTCTTC. Its protein product is CASSIPSGILNEQFF.

This clone was seen only a few times. The chain links TRBV5-1 to TRBJ2-1; 11 bases agree with TRBD1. The trim removed 4 bases at V and 6 bases at J, leaving 6 bases unmatched. The CDR3 totals 15 residues. The germline V gene has CDR1 SGHRS and CDR2 YFSETQ. The CDR3 protein is CASSPGQGAFNEQFF. The CDR3 coding sequence is TGCGCCAGCAGCCCTGGACAGGGGGCGTTCAATGAGCAGTTCTTC.

This clone was seen only a few times. The chain is built from TRBV29-1 and TRBJ2-1, with unresolved D. The ends were cut back, 1 base at V and 8 bases at J, with 9 bases in the middle. The CDR3 has 12 residues. Germline CDR1 and CDR2: SQVTM and ANQGSEA. The CDR3 coding sequence is TGCAGCGTTGAAGGAGAGGTGGATGAGCAGTTCTTC. It is translated as CSVEGEVDEQFF.

This clone was found a few times. The rearrangement links TRBV28 to TRBJ2-1; weak D call: TRBD1 (6 bases). CDR3 length: 16 amino acids. Germline assignment: CDR1 MDHEN and CDR2 SYDVKM. The germline V and J ends were trimmed by 4 bases and 10 bases, with 23 bases remaining between them. The CDR3 DNA follows: TGTGCCAGCAGTTGGGAACAGGGTAGGGCAATTCGGGAGCAGTTCTTC. It encodes CASSWEQGRAIREQFF.

The chain links TRBV27 to TRBJ2-2, with a possible D match to TRBD2 (5 bases). The CDR3 covers 13 residues. CDR1 and CDR2 (germline): MNHEY, SMNVEV (reference sequence). The V gene lost 2 bases and the J gene lost 8 bases, with 9 bases spanning the gap. This CDR3 is CASSLRGWGELFF. CDR3 nucleotide sequence: TGTGCCAGCAGTTTACGGGGTTGGGGGGAGCTGTTTTTT.